This T cell receptor (beta chain) was sequenced in a study of PD-1 blockade in classical Hodgkin lymphoma. Assay used: immunoSEQ multiplex PCR; TCRdb lists only in-frame clones, some missing. The sample includes about 75,000 clones, approximately 94% of them seen just once. The study, taken as a whole, reports: Patients with an early start, nivolumab under 1 year after ASCT, were excluded. At baseline, newly diagnosed patients reportedly showed less TCR diversity than healthy donors. Factors driving the repertoire differences, possibly disease activity or prior therapy, remain undefined. Significant TCR diversity gains by C4D1 occurred in CD4+ but not CD8+ cells.

V lost 8 bases to trimming and J lost 5 bases, with 4 bases between them. From germline, CDR1 is MNHEY and CDR2 SVGAGI. The CDR3 is made up of 10 amino acids. Each and every patient relapsed after autologous stem cell transplantation, and patients got differing brentuximab vedotin exposure. Comment on this clone: Its antigen is unknown.

This sequence joins TRBV6-5 and TRBJ1-5; D unclear. The receptor was isolated from a human donor with classical Hodgkin lymphoma. The source material was peripheral blood mononuclear cells (PBMCs), sampled at baseline. CDR3 sequence: CASGYQPQHF. The CDR3 region has the DNA TGTGCCAGCGGCTATCAGCCCCAGCATTTT.